This note documents a single TCR beta chain sequence. Its antigen is undetermined. Measured with immunoSEQ multiplex PCR; TCRdb has only the in-frame clones, and not every one. In the table there are roughly 500,000 clones, almost 97% of which are singletons. The sample belongs to a study of shared clonotypes between healthy human individuals. The length of the CDR3 is 14 residues. From germline, CDR1 is PRHDT and CDR2 FYEKMQ (reference sequence). V was cut by 4 bases and J by 7 bases, with 15 bases left in between. Study-wide points: Generally, estimated richness proved larger in naive subsets than it did in memory subsets.

Sequencing used naive CD4+ T cells sorted from blood. The subset was: CD45RA+ positively selected. This clonotype originated in a woman aged 25 to 39 in good health. This chain links TRBV13 with TRBJ2-3; D may be TRBD2 (6 bases). The CDR3 sequence is CASSSTRLGNTQYF. In DNA, the CDR3 is TGTGCCAGCAGCTCAACCCGACTAGGCAATACGCAGTATTTT. Complete variable domain (other parts from reference TRBV13 and TRBJ2-3): AAGVIQSPRHLIKEKRETATLKCYPIPRHDTVYWYQQGPGQDPQFLISFYEKMQSDKGSIPDRFSAQQFSDYHSELNMSSLELGDSALYFCASSSTRLGNTQYFGPGTRLTVL.